Listed below are T cell receptor beta chains from one sample, sequenced in a study of early T cells in non-severe SARS-CoV-2 infection. TCRdb independently ran MiXCR on the 5' RACE reads; one entry per CDR3 protein. The sample carries about 23,000 distinct CDR3 sequences, 3.5% to 5% recorded once. The sample taken for sequencing was whole blood. These receptors all come from an adult who was a healthcare worker with PCR-confirmed SARS-CoV-2 infection or an uninfected control (not recorded which). Each CDR3 is given with its conserved first and last residue. D genes are given only for firm matches. Only part of the rows carry a size: once, few, many, or a class if the clone is expanded.

D gene: NA; clone size: many; J gene: TRBJ2-7; V gene: TRBV29-1; CDR3 DNA: TGCAGCGTGATTACAGAGAAAGGCGAGCAGTACTTC; CDR3 protein: CSVITEKGEQYF
D gene: NA; clone size: many; J gene: TRBJ2-4; V gene: TRBV10-3; CDR3 DNA: TGTGCCATCAGTGAGGTGCTCGTAGCCAAAAACATTCAGTACTTC; CDR3 protein: CAISEVLVAKNIQYF
D gene: NA; clone size: many; J gene: TRBJ2-6; V gene: TRBV7-6; CDR3 DNA: TGTGCCAGCAGCTTAGCGTTAGGGAGGTCTGGGGCCAACGTCCTGACTTTC; CDR3 protein: CASSLALGRSGANVLTF
D gene: TRBD2; clone size: few; J gene: TRBJ2-3; V gene: TRBV28; CDR3 DNA: TGTGCCAGCAGTTATCCTACTAGCGGGGGGGCGGATACGCAGTATTTT; CDR3 protein: CASSYPTSGGADTQYF
D gene: TRBD2; clone size: many; J gene: TRBJ2-2; V gene: TRBV7-2; CDR3 DNA: TGTGCCAGCAGCCTCCTGGGACTAGGCGGCGGGGAGCTGTTTTTT; CDR3 protein: CASSLLGLGGGELFF
D gene: NA; clone size: many; J gene: TRBJ1-5; V gene: TRBV7-9; CDR3 DNA: TGTGCCAGCAGCGAGGCAGGGATAGGCAATCAGCCCCAGCATTTT; CDR3 protein: CASSEAGIGNQPQHF
D gene: NA; clone size: many; J gene: TRBJ1-1; V gene: TRBV7-2; CDR3 DNA: TGTGCCAGCAGCTTACCCCCGACAGGGAACACTGAAGCTTTCTTT; CDR3 protein: CASSLPPTGNTEAFF
D gene: NA; clone size: many; J gene: TRBJ1-1; V gene: TRBV7-2; CDR3 DNA: TGTGCCAGCAGCTTAGTATATGGCGGAGGAACTGAAGCTTTCTTT; CDR3 protein: CASSLVYGGGTEAFF
D gene: TRBD2; clone size: NA; J gene: TRBJ2-5; V gene: TRBV3-1; CDR3 DNA: TGTGCCAGCAGCAACCCAGCGGGGGCCTCCACCCAGTACTTC; CDR3 protein: CASSNPAGASTQYF
D gene: NA; clone size: many; J gene: TRBJ1-5; V gene: TRBV27; CDR3 DNA: TGTGCCAGCAGCCCCCTAAGGGGTCAGCCCCAGCATTTT; CDR3 protein: CASSPLRGQPQHF
D gene: TRBD2; clone size: many; J gene: TRBJ2-2; V gene: TRBV6-2/TRBV6-3; CDR3 DNA: TGTGCCAGCAGTCCCCCCCATCGACTAGCGTTTACCGGGGAGCTGTTTTTT; CDR3 protein: CASSPPHRLAFTGELFF
D gene: NA; clone size: NA; J gene: TRBJ1-2; V gene: TRBV11-2; CDR3 DNA: TGTGCCAGCAGCATGACTCAGACAGCCTATGGCTACACCTTC; CDR3 protein: CASSMTQTAYGYTF
D gene: NA; clone size: many; J gene: TRBJ1-5; V gene: TRBV19; CDR3 DNA: TGTGCCAGTAGTATAGGGGGCGCATATAGCAATCAGCCCCAGCATTTT; CDR3 protein: CASSIGGAYSNQPQHF
D gene: NA; clone size: NA; J gene: TRBJ2-3; V gene: TRBV7-9; CDR3 DNA: TGTGCCAGCAGCTCCCCCTCCCGCACAGATACGCAGTATTTT; CDR3 protein: CASSSPSRTDTQYF
D gene: NA; clone size: many; J gene: TRBJ1-2; V gene: TRBV12-3/TRBV12-4; CDR3 DNA: TGTGCCAGCACTTTAGGAAGCAGCCTCTATGGCTACACCTTC; CDR3 protein: CASTLGSSLYGYTF
D gene: NA; clone size: NA; J gene: TRBJ1-6; V gene: TRBV6-2/TRBV6-3; CDR3 DNA: TGTGCCAGCTGCCGACCGCAACCGGATTCACCCCTCCACTTT; CDR3 protein: CASCRPQPDSPLHF